This TCR beta chain was sequenced during a study of T cells after yellow fever vaccination. One entry per CDR3 protein, called by TCRdb with MiXCR from the 5' RACE reads. The table has 30,000 to 35,000 distinct CDR3 sequences, 6.6% seen once. Germline V gives CDR1 LNHDA, CDR2 SQIVND (reference sequence). This CDR3 is built from 13 residues. With 4 bases removed from V and 7 bases from J, the gap between germline ends came to 11 bases. The chain couples TRBV19 to TRBJ1-5; D not certain. This specimen consisted of PBMCs, either bulk or a sorted T-cell subset (CD4+, CD8+, memory, or dextramer-sorted; not recorded which), obtained on the day of the first yellow fever vaccination. The TCR sequence derives from a man younger than 35 who received the YFV17D yellow fever vaccine. CDR3 sequence: CASSTEGWQPQHF. The CDR3 coding sequence is TGTGCCAGTAGTACCGAGGGTTGGCAGCCCCAGCATTTT.